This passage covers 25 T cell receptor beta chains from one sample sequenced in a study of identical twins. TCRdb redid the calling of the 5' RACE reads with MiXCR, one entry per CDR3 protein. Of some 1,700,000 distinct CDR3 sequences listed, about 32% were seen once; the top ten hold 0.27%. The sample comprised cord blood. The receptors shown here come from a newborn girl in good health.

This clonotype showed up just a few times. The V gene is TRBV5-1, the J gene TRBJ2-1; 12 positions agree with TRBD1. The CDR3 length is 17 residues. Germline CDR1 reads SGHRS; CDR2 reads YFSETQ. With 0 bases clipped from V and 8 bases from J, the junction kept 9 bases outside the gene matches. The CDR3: CASSLDKTGTGGDEQFF. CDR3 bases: TGCGCCAGCAGCTTGGACAAAACCGGGACAGGGGGCGATGAGCAGTTCTTC.

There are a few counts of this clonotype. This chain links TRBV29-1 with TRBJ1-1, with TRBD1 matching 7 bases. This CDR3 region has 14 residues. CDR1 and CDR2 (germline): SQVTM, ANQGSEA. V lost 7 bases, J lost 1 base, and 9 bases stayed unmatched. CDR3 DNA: TGCAGCGGCCTGCCCAGGGGGAGGAACACTGAAGCTTTCTTT. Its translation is CSGLPRGRNTEAFF. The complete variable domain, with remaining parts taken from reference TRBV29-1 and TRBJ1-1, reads SAVISQKPSRDICQRGTSLTIQCQVDSQVTMMFWYRQQPGQSLTLIATANQGSEATYESGFVIDKFPISRPNLTFSTLTVSNMSPEDSSIYLCSGLPRGRNTEAFFGQGTRLTVV.

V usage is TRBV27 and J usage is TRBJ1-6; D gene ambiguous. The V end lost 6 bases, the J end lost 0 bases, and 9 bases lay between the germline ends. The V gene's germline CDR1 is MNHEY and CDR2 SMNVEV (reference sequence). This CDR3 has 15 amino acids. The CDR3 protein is CASRYDFSYNSPLHF. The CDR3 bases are TGTGCCAGCAGATACGATTTCTCCTATAATTCACCCCTCCACTTT.

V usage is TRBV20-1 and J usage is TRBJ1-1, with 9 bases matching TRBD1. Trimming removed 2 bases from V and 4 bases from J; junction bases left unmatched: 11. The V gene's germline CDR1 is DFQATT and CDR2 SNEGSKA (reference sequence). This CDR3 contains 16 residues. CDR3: CSARFVGQGSGTEAFF. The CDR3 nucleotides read TGCAGTGCTAGATTTGTGGGACAGGGTTCGGGCACTGAAGCTTTCTTT.

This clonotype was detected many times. CDR3 in DNA: TGTGCCAGCAGTTTCACTAGGGCGAATGAGCAGTTCTTC. Protein sequence: CASSFTRANEQFF. The chain is built from TRBV12-3 or TRBV12-4 and TRBJ2-1; possibly TRBD2 for D (5 bases). The length of the CDR3 is 13 residues. Trimming removed 3 bases from V and 7 bases from J, with 10 bases in between.

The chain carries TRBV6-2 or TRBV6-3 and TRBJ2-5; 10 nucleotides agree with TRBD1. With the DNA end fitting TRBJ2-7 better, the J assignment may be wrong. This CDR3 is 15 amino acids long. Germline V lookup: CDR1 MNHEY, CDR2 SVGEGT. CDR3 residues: CASRLRGTGAYEQYF. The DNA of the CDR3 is TGTGCCAGCAGGCTAAGGGGGACAGGGGCCTACGAGCAGTACTTC.

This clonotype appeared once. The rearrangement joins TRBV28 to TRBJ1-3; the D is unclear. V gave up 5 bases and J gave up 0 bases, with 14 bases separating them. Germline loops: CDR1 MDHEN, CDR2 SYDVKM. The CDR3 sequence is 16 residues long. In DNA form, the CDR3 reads TGTGCCAGCAGTCGTCCCCCAGCTAGCTCTGGAAACACCATATATTTT. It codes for CASSRPPASSGNTIYF.

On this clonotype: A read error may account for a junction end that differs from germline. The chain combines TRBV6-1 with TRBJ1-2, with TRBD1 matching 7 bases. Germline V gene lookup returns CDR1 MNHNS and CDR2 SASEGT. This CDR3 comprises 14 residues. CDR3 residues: CASSERGTDYGNTF. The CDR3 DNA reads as TGTGCCAGCAGTGAACGCGGGACAGACTATGGCAACACCTTC.

The DNA of the CDR3 is TGTGCCAGCAGCTTATCCCGGTCAGGCGTTGAGCAGTACTTC. It encodes CASSLSRSGVEQYF. V usage is TRBV11-2 and J usage is TRBJ2-5; no clear D. With 2 bases removed from V and 11 bases from J, the gap between germline ends came to 18 bases. From germline, CDR1 is SGHAT and CDR2 FQNNGV. This CDR3 has 14 amino acids.

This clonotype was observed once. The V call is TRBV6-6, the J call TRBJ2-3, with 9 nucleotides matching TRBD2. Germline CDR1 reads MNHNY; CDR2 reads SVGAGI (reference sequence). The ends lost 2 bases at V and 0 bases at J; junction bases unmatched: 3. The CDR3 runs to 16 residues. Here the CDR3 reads CASSYQGLASTDTQYF. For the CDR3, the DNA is TGTGCCAGCAGTTACCAGGGACTAGCTAGCACAGATACGCAGTATTTT.

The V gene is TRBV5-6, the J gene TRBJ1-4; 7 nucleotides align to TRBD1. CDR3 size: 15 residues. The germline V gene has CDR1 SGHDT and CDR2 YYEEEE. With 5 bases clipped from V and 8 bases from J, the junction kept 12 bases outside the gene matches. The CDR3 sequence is CASSTPRGRGEKLFF. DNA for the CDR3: TGTGCCAGCAGTACGCCCAGGGGGAGAGGAGAAAAACTGTTTTTT.

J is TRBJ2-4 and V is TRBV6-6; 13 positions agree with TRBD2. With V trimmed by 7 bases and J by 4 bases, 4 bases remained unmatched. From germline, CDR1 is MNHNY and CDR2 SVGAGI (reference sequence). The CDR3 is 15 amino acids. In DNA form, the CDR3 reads TGTGCCAGCAAAGGGACTAGCGGGGCGAAAAACATTCAGTACTTC. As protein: CASKGTSGAKNIQYF.

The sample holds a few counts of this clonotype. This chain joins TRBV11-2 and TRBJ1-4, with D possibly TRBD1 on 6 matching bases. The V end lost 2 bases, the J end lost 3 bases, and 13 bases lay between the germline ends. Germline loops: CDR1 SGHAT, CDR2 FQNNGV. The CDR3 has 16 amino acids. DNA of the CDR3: TGTGCCAGCAGCTTACAGGGGATGTGGGCTAATGAAAAACTGTTTTTT. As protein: CASSLQGMWANEKLFF.

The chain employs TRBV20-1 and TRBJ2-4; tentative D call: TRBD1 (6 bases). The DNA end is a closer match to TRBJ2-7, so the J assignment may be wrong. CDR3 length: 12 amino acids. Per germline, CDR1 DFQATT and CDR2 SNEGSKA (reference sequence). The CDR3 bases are TGCAGTGCAGACAGGTACACCCACGAGCAGTACTTC. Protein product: CSADRYTHEQYF.

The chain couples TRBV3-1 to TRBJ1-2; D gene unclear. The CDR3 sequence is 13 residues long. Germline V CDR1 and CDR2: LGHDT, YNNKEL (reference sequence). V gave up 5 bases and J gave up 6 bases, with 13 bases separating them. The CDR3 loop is CASSYLGGDGYTF. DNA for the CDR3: TGTGCCAGCAGCTACCTCGGCGGCGATGGCTACACCTTC.

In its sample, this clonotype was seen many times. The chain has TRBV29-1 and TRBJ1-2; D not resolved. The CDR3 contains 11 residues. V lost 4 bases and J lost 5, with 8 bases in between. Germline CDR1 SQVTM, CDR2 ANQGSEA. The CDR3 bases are TGCAGCGTTGGGGGAGGATATGGCTACACCTTC. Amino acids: CSVGGGYGYTF.

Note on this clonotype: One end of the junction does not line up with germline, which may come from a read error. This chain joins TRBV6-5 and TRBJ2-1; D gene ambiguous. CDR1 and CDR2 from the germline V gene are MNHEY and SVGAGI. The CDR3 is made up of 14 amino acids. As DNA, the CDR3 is TGTGCCAACAGTCCCCCCCAGCGCTACAATGAGCAGTTCTTC. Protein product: CANSPPQRYNEQFF.

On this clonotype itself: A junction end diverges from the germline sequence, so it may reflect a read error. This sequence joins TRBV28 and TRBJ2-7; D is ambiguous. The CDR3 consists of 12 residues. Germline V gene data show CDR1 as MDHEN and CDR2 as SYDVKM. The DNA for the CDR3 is TGTGCCTGCAGTTTATATCCTTCGGAGCAGTACTTC. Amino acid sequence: CACSLYPSEQYF.

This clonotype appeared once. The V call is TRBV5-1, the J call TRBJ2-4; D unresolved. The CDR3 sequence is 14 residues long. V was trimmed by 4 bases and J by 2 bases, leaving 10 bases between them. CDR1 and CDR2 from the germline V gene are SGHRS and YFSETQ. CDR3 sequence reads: CASSNTDTKNIQYF. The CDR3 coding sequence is TGCGCCAGCAGCAACACAGATACCAAAAACATTCAGTACTTC.

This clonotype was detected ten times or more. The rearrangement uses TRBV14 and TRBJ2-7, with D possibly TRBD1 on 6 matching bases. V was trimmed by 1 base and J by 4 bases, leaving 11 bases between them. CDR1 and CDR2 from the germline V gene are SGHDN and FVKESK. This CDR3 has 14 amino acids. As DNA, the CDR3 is TGTGCCAGCAGCCAAGTTCGACAGGCGTACGAGCAGTACTTC. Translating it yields CASSQVRQAYEQYF.

In DNA form, the CDR3 reads TGCGCCAGCAGCCAAGAACGTGGGACCTATGGCTACACCTTC. Encoded protein: CASSQERGTYGYTF. The J gene is TRBJ1-2, the V gene TRBV4-1, with a tentative D call TRBD1 (5 bases). V lost 0 bases and J 4 bases, leaving 9 bases between the germline ends. CDR1 MGHRA and CDR2 YSYEKL come from the germline V gene. CDR3 length equals 14 residues.

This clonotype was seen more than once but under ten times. The CDR3 here is CASSEQRKETQYF. DNA of the CDR3: TGTGCCAGCAGTGAACAGCGGAAAGAGACCCAGTACTTC. The chain uses TRBV6-1 and TRBJ2-5, with a weak D call TRBD2 (5 bases). CDR1 MNHNS and CDR2 SASEGT come from the germline V gene. The CDR3 consists of 13 residues. V was pared by 2 bases and J by 3 bases, with 7 bases between.

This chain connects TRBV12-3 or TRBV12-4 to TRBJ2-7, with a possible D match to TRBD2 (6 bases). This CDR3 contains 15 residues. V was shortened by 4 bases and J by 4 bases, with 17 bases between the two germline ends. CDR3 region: CASSSDSGTSYEQYF. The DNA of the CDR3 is TGTGCCAGCAGTTCAGATAGCGGAACTTCTTACGAGCAGTACTTC.

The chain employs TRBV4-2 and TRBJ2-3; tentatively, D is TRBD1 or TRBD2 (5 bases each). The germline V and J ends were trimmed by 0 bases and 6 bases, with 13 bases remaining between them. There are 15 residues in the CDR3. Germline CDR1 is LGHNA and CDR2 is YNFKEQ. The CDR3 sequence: CASSQDLEGTDTQYF. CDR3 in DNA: TGTGCCAGCAGCCAAGATCTCGAGGGGACGGATACGCAGTATTTT.

CDR3 nucleotides: TGTGCCAGCAGTTCCCAAACTAGCGGGAGGGACTACGGGCAGTACTTC. This gives the protein CASSSQTSGRDYGQYF. The chain employs TRBV28 and TRBJ2-5, with 13 bases matching TRBD2. Germline V gene data show CDR1 as MDHEN and CDR2 as SYDVKM. CDR3 length: 16 residues. Trimming took 4 bases from V and 11 from J; bases not matched to a gene: 13.